What follows are 24 T cell receptor beta chains derived from one specimen sequenced in a study of blood T cell repertoires in COVID-19. The data were produced by immunoSEQ multiplex PCR, yet TCRdb's version contains in-frame clones alone and is incomplete. Of about 97,000 clones in the sample, 75% to 95% were seen once. The sample consisted of peripheral blood. The receptors come from a man between 60 and 75 years old with acute or convalescent COVID-19.

The chain employs TRBV7-9 and TRBJ1-2, with D unresolved. The CDR3 contains 16 residues. Germline V gene data show CDR1 as SEHNR and CDR2 as FQNEAQ (reference sequence). Trimming removed 1 base from V and 0 bases from J, with 12 bases in between. For the CDR3, the DNA is TGTGCCAGCAGCTTAGAAGACATTCCACCTAACTATGGCTACACCTTC. Protein: CASSLEDIPPNYGYTF.

This sequence joins TRBV6-5 and TRBJ1-5, with D perhaps matching TRBD1 (5 bases). Germline V lookup: CDR1 MNHEY, CDR2 SVGAGI. The CDR3 runs 16 residues. V was shortened by 4 bases and J by 4 bases, with 17 bases between the two germline ends. The CDR3 spells CASSSRQLGGNQPQHF. In DNA, the CDR3 is TGTGCCAGCAGTTCCCGTCAGTTGGGGGGAAATCAGCCCCAGCATTTT.

This chain uses TRBV19 with TRBJ1-5; TRBD1 matches 7 bases. Germline CDR1 LNHDA, CDR2 SQIVND (reference sequence). This CDR3 is built from 16 residues. Unmatched junction bases numbered 11, after V lost 4 bases and J lost 5 bases. In DNA form, the CDR3 reads TGTGCCAGTAGTACCAGGGCAAAGGGGGCTGATCAGCCCCAGCATTTT. Amino acids: CASSTRAKGADQPQHF. Full variable domain (missing parts from reference TRBV19 and TRBJ1-5): DGGITQSPKYLFRKEGQNVTLSCEQNLNHDAMYWYRQDPGQGLRLIYYSQIVNDFQKGDIAEGYSVSREKKESFPLTVTSAQKNPTAFYLCASSTRAKGADQPQHFGDGTRLSIL.

The chain recombines TRBV3-1 (or the pseudogene TRBV3-2) with TRBJ2-1; 11 nucleotides agree with TRBD2. This CDR3 is built from 16 residues. The V segment lost 4 bases and the J segment 7 bases; nucleotides outside the gene matches: 9. From germline, CDR1 is LGHDT and CDR2 YNNKEL (reference sequence). CDR3 region: CASSPYSGGGNNEQFF. In nucleotides, the CDR3 is TGTGCCAGCAGCCCCTATAGCGGGGGGGGCAATAATGAGCAGTTCTTC.

V is TRBV24-1 and J is TRBJ2-3, with 8 bases that match TRBD2. The CDR3 has 15 amino acids. J lost 4 bases, V lost 5 bases, and 7 bases had no gene match. The germline CDR1 and CDR2 sequences are KGHDR and SFDVKD. CDR3 loop: CATSGSGGRADTQYF. The CDR3 coding sequence is TGTGCCACCAGTGGAAGCGGGGGACGCGCAGATACGCAGTATTTT.

The V and J genes are TRBV3-1 (or the pseudogene TRBV3-2) and TRBJ2-3; TRBD2 matches at 15 bases. CDR3 length: 18 amino acids. J was trimmed by 2 bases and V by 4 bases; bases with no gene match: 7. CDR1 and CDR2 from the germline V gene are LGHDT and YNNKEL (reference sequence). The DNA for the CDR3 is TGTGCCAGCAGCCGAACCTGGACTAGCGGGGGGGTCACAGATACGCAGTATTTT. Translation gives CASSRTWTSGGVTDTQYF.

The chain couples TRBV2 to TRBJ1-2, with a possible D match to TRBD1 (5 bases). Trimming stripped 4 bases from V and 6 bases from J, with 15 bases between. Germline CDR1 reads SNHLY; CDR2 reads FYNNEI. This CDR3 is 14 amino acids long. This CDR3 reads CASSGFDGGDGYTF. The CDR3 DNA is TGTGCCAGCAGTGGTTTCGACGGGGGTGATGGCTACACCTTC.

The CDR3 protein is CASSKGHLNTEAFF. Here the CDR3 DNA reads TGCGCCAGCAGCAAGGGACACTTGAACACTGAAGCTTTCTTT. This chain uses TRBV5-1 with TRBJ1-1, with a possible D match to TRBD1 (6 bases). Trimming removed 4 bases at V and 0 bases at J, with 10 bases between. This CDR3 contains 14 residues. The germline CDR1 and CDR2 sequences are SGHRS and YFSETQ. Combining the CDR3 with reference TRBV5-1 and TRBJ1-1 gives the whole variable domain KAGVTQTPRYLIKTRGQQVTLSCSPISGHRSVSWYQQTPGQGLQFLFEYFSETQRNKGNFPGRFSGRQFSNSRSEMNVSTLELGDSALYLCASSKGHLNTEAFFGQGTRLTVV.

The V gene is TRBV5-8, the J gene TRBJ1-6; TRBD1 matches 7 bases. Germline V gene lookup returns CDR1 SGHTS and CDR2 YDEGEE. V dropped 6 bases and J dropped 7; count of bases not matched to a gene: 7. This CDR3 contains 14 residues. The chain's CDR3 is CASTPGQRNSPLHF. The CDR3 bases are TGTGCCAGCACCCCGGGACAGAGAAATTCACCCCTCCACTTT. Supplemented by reference TRBV5-8 and TRBJ1-6, the full variable domain reads EAGVTQSPTHLIKTRGQQATLRCSPISGHTSVYWYQQALGLGLQFLLWYDEGEERNRGNFPPRFSGRQFPNYSSELNVNALELEDSALYLCASTPGQRNSPLHFGNGTRLTVT.

The rearrangement joins TRBV11-2 to TRBJ2-3, with TRBD2 matching over 11 bases. Looked up from germline, CDR1 is SGHAT and CDR2 is FQNNGV. This CDR3 is 16 amino acids long. The ends lost 4 bases at V and 11 bases at J; junction bases unmatched: 14. This chain's CDR3 is CASSSMLAGGPEEQYF. CDR3 bases: TGTGCCAGCAGCTCGATGCTAGCGGGGGGCCCGGAGGAGCAGTATTTT.

The chain couples TRBV7-9 to TRBJ1-3, with D tentatively TRBD1 (5 bases). This CDR3 has 16 amino acids. Germline-derived CDR1 and CDR2 are SEHNR and FQNEAQ (reference sequence). The V end was cut by 1 base, the J end by 3 bases, with 13 bases between. The CDR3: CASSLGAGVDGNTIYF. The CDR3, as DNA: TGTGCCAGCAGCTTAGGGGCGGGGGTAGATGGAAACACCATATATTTT.

The chain has TRBV30 and TRBJ1-1; 7 nucleotides align to TRBD1. The CDR3 is 12 residues long. Per the germline V gene, CDR1 is GTSNPN and CDR2 is SVGIG (reference sequence). J lost 6 bases, V lost 7 bases, and 8 bases had no gene match. Here the CDR3 DNA reads TGTGCCTTCGACAGGGATTTGCCTGAAGCTTTCTTT. This gives the protein CAFDRDLPEAFF.

The chain joins TRBV3-1 (or the pseudogene TRBV3-2) to TRBJ1-3; 7 nucleotides align to TRBD1. J lost 0 bases, V lost 2 bases, and 7 bases had no gene match. CDR1 is LGHDT and CDR2 is YNNKEL in the germline V gene (reference sequence). This CDR3 is 17 amino acids long. CDR3 nucleotides: TGTGCCAGCAGCCAATTCCGGGACAGAAGCTCTGGAAACACCATATATTTT. The encoded protein is CASSQFRDRSSGNTIYF.

The V and J genes are TRBV7-8 and TRBJ1-2; TRBD1 matches 7 bases. Germline V gene lookup returns CDR1 SGHVS and CDR2 FQNEAQ. V lost 3 bases and J lost 3; bases outside the gene matches: 7. The CDR3 length is 15 residues. CDR3 residues: CASSLRDSEYYGYTF. The CDR3 DNA sequence: TGTGCCAGCAGCTTGCGGGACAGCGAATACTATGGCTACACCTTC.

The gene calls are TRBV4-1 and TRBJ2-7; 10 nucleotides align to TRBD1. V gave up 5 bases and J gave up 2 bases; unmatched junction bases: 18. Germline values: CDR1 MGHRA, CDR2 YSYEKL. The CDR3 is 19 residues long. CDR3 nucleotides: TGCGCCAGCAGCTTAAAGCATGGGACAGGGGAAATTGCCCCCTACGAGCAGTACTTC. Protein sequence: CASSLKHGTGEIAPYEQYF.

The chain employs TRBV7-8 and TRBJ1-3, with D tentatively TRBD1 (6 bases). Trimming took 5 bases from V and 0 from J, leaving 29 bases between them. The CDR3 contains 21 residues. The V gene's germline CDR1 is SGHVS and CDR2 FQNEAQ. The CDR3 bases are TGTGCCAGCAGCCCAAGGGGGGAGGGCAGTTTATACGCCAGCTCTGGAAACACCATATATTTT. Protein product: CASSPRGEGSLYASSGNTIYF.

V usage is TRBV6-5 and J usage is TRBJ1-1, with D possibly being TRBD1 (6 bases). V lost 7 bases, J lost 1 base, and 13 bases lay in between. CDR3 length: 14 residues. CDR1 and CDR2 (germline): MNHEY, SVGAGI. DNA of the CDR3: TGTGCCAGCACCCGTGGGGGCGGGAACACTGAAGCTTTCTTT. Protein sequence: CASTRGGGNTEAFF.

The chain has TRBV27 and TRBJ1-3, with D unresolved. CDR3 length: 16 amino acids. The V end was cut by 0 bases, the J end by 0 bases, with 9 bases between. Germline-derived CDR1 and CDR2 are MNHEY and SMNVEV (reference sequence). The chain's CDR3 is CASSLSGLSSGNTIYF. The CDR3 DNA sequence: TGTGCCAGCAGTTTATCGGGCCTGAGCTCTGGAAACACCATATATTTT.

The V gene is TRBV6-5, the J gene TRBJ1-1, with TRBD1 matching 8 bases. Unmatched junction bases numbered 6, after V lost 8 bases and J lost 4 bases. The CDR3 sequence is 13 residues long. Germline lookup yields CDR1 MNHEY and CDR2 SVGAGI. CDR3 region: CASVRTGGTEAFF. CDR3 DNA: TGTGCCAGCGTCAGAACAGGGGGCACTGAAGCTTTCTTT.

This chain links TRBV6-5 with TRBJ2-3, with D perhaps matching TRBD1 (6 bases). With 7 bases removed from V and 8 bases from J, the gap between germline ends came to 19 bases. Looked up from germline, CDR1 is MNHEY and CDR2 is SVGAGI. CDR3 length: 14 amino acids. Written as DNA, the CDR3 is TGTGCCAGCACTGCCTACTCAGGGGTGGCTACGCAGTATTTT. Translation gives CASTAYSGVATQYF.

This rearrangement joins TRBV28 to TRBJ2-1; 8 bases agree with TRBD2. Germline V lookup: CDR1 MDHEN, CDR2 SYDVKM. V was pared by 7 bases and J by 0 bases, with 14 bases of the junction left unmatched. CDR3 size: 18 residues. This CDR3 reads CASKGFRGGLSSYNEQFF. For the CDR3, the DNA is TGTGCCAGCAAGGGGTTCCGGGGGGGCCTCTCCTCCTACAATGAGCAGTTCTTC. The entire variable domain, with the rest obtained from reference TRBV28 and TRBJ2-1, is as follows: DVKVTQSSRYLVKRTGEKVFLECVQDMDHENMFWYRQDPGLGLRLIYFSYDVKMKEKGDIPEGYSVSREKKERFSLILESASTNQTSMYLCASKGFRGGLSSYNEQFFGPGTRLTVL.

In this sample, this clone turned up once. The chain carries TRBV21-1 and TRBJ2-3; the table's D call, TRBD2, was not checked against the DNA. TRBV21-1 is a pseudogene segment. The CDR3 has 16 residues. CDR3 nucleotides: TGTGCCAGCAGCCCAGAGGTAGAGCGGGGGGAAGATACGCAGTATTTT. Protein: CASSPEVERGEDTQYF.

The J gene is TRBJ2-7, the V gene TRBV6-6, with D uncertain. The CDR3 covers 12 residues. The germline V and J ends were trimmed by 7 bases and 4 bases, with 11 bases remaining between them. CDR1 is MNHNY, CDR2 SVGAGI, per germline (reference sequence). The CDR3 nucleotides are TGTGCCAGCAAACAGTCCGGTTACGAGCAGTACTTC. Amino acid sequence: CASKQSGYEQYF.

The chain carries TRBV5-6 and TRBJ1-6, with 10 bases that match TRBD1. Trimming at V came to 3 bases and at J to 8 bases, leaving 8 bases not matched to a gene. Per germline, CDR1 SGHDT and CDR2 YYEEEE. CDR3 length: 16 amino acids. The CDR3 coding sequence is TGTGCCAGCAGCTGGGGACAGGGGAAAGTGGATTCACCCCTCCACTTT. This encodes CASSWGQGKVDSPLHF.